This T cell receptor beta chain is drawn from a study of blood T cell repertoires in COVID-19. On the study more broadly: Specimens from acute and convalescent COVID-19 originated in the United States, Italy and Spain. T cells, B-cell-depleted T cells, or PBMCs supplied cDNA or gDNA.

The germline V gene has CDR1 MNHNS and CDR2 SASEGT. The CDR3 runs to 14 residues. The trim removed 4 bases at V and 8 bases at J, leaving 5 bases unmatched. In its sample, this clone was seen a few times. The assay was immunoSEQ multiplex PCR, and TCRdb's table has in-frame clones only and misses some. This table holds about 190,000 clones, 70% to 80% found once. The material sequenced was peripheral blood. This TCR derives from a man in his fifties or sixties who had recovered from COVID-19. The chain employs TRBV6-1 and TRBJ2-1, with TRBD2 matching 10 bases. CDR3 in DNA: TGTGCCAGCAGTGCAGCGGGAGGGTGGGATGAGCAGTTCTTC. It specifies CASSAAGGWDEQFF.